A selection of T cell receptor beta chains follows, all from one sample in a study of T cells in Graves' hyperthyroidism and ophthalmopathy. TCRdb redid the calling of the multiplex PCR reads with MiXCR, one entry per CDR3 protein. The sample lists about 400,000 distinct CDR3 sequences; around 15% were seen once. The sequencing sample was made of blood. These receptors originate from a woman younger than 35 with Graves' hyperthyroidism. Each CDR3 is given with its conserved first and last residue.

TRBV6-2/TRBV6-3	TRBJ2-2	CASSYIRVGASNTGELFF
TRBV4-2	TRBJ2-7	CASSQGDRQYEQYF
TRBV12-3/TRBV12-4	TRBJ2-3	CASSPPGLAGSTQYF
TRBV5-1	TRBJ2-7	CASSLISGSGDEQYF
TRBV19	TRBJ1-2	CASGRAATNYGYTF
TRBV5-8	TRBJ2-2	CASSLPRRLAGRVGELFF
TRBV6-9	TRBJ2-1	CASSYPGRHNEQFF
TRBV7-8	TRBJ2-7	CASNVSGRRGIYEQYF
TRBV11-2	TRBJ2-7	CASSLALETSYEQYF
TRBV7-2	TRBJ1-2	CASSLTGIYGYTF
TRBV12-3/TRBV12-4	TRBJ2-1	CAAGSAKSSYNEQFF
TRBV20-1	TRBJ2-2	CSARDKGRPYTGELFF
TRBV7-9	TRBJ2-1	CASSLLIPGEQFF
TRBV27	TRBJ2-5	CASSLDGTSSVRFETQYF
TRBV6-2/TRBV6-3	TRBJ1-5	CASNPGIRRQPQHF
TRBV28	TRBJ2-2	CASSQHRGLNTGELFF
TRBV15	TRBJ2-1	CATSREPSVEGDEQFF
TRBV5-5	TRBJ2-3	CASRDATMVRTDTQYF
TRBV7-3	TRBJ2-1	CASSPRSSNEQFF
TRBV20-1	TRBJ2-7	CSAQIGGSRYEQYF
TRBV9	TRBJ2-1	CASSLYGRGSYNEQFF
TRBV4-2	TRBJ2-5	CASSQDGALRGEETQYF
TRBV4-2	TRBJ2-6	CASSQDRTGVSGSGANVLTF
TRBV6-2/TRBV6-3	TRBJ2-2	CASSYFRGSTGELFF
TRBV18	TRBJ2-7	CASSAGATAYEQYF
TRBV5-1	TRBJ1-4	CASSLGYRDATNEKLFF
TRBV4-1	TRBJ1-1	CASSQDTWDTEAFF
TRBV28	TRBJ2-6	CASSPDRAGANVLTF
TRBV27	TRBJ1-1	CASSLLSGNTEAFF
TRBV5-1	TRBJ2-1	CASTVGAGVANEQFF
TRBV2	TRBJ1-1	CASRVGSEDMNTEAFF
TRBV28	TRBJ1-1	CASSFQGWNTEAFF
TRBV20-1	TRBJ1-1	CSARERQGPGTEAFF
TRBV5-4	TRBJ2-7	CASSLDRGPEQYF
TRBV5-1	TRBJ2-3	CASSLNRDATDTQYF
TRBV28	TRBJ1-1	CASSLWGTGVGGTEAFF
TRBV11-2	TRBJ1-6	CASSLGPDNSPLHF